Listed below are T cell receptor beta chains from one sample, sequenced in a study of blood T cell repertoires in COVID-19. Using immunoSEQ multiplex PCR, the repertoire was profiled, and TCRdb retains in-frame clones only, with some absent. The table shows 250,000 or so clones, with roughly 77% occurring only once. Sequencing was performed on peripheral blood. The receptors shown here come from a woman of 80 years or more with acute or convalescent COVID-19. Both conserved end residues are part of each CDR3. The D gene is left open where the match is weak. Expanded clones get a size class; other rows say once, few or many, or leave the size out.

clone size	D gene	V gene	J gene	CDR3 protein	CDR3 DNA
-	-	TRBV5-1	TRBJ1-3	CASSRETFAEGNTIYF	TGCGCCAGCAGCCGCGAGACTTTTGCGGAGGGAAACACCATATATTTT
-	TRBD1	TRBV6-5	TRBJ1-4	CASSSGQMTTNEKLFF	TGTGCCAGCAGTTCGGGACAGATGACAACTAATGAAAAACTGTTTTTT
-	-	TRBV2	TRBJ1-2	CASNDRTYGYTF	TGTGCCAGCAACGACAGAACCTATGGCTACACCTTC
-	TRBD2	TRBV9	TRBJ2-1	CASSVVAGVVNEQFF	TGTGCCAGCAGCGTAGTAGCGGGAGTGGTGAATGAGCAGTTCTTC
-	TRBD2	TRBV7-2	TRBJ2-2	CASRTSGGAVGELFF	TGTGCCAGCCGGACTAGCGGGGGGGCGGTCGGGGAGCTGTTTTTT
few	-	TRBV7-9	TRBJ2-7	CASSLMRDSYEQYF	TGTGCCAGCAGCTTAATGAGGGACTCCTACGAGCAGTACTTC
-	TRBD1	TRBV11-2	TRBJ1-4	CASSPPPYVGQDNEKLFF	TGTGCCAGCAGCCCACCCCCGTACGTTGGACAGGATAATGAAAAACTGTTTTTT
-	-	TRBV10-3	TRBJ1-6	CAISDTTGNSPLHF	TGTGCCATCAGTGATACCACAGGGAATTCACCCCTCCACTTT
-	TRBD2	TRBV3-1/TRBV3-2	TRBJ2-7	CASSPIGRSYEQYF	TGTGCCAGCAGCCCAATCGGGAGGTCCTACGAGCAGTACTTC
-	TRBD1	TRBV11-2	TRBJ2-1	CASSFRQGANEQFF	TGTGCCAGCAGCTTCCGACAGGGGGCAAATGAGCAGTTCTTC
-	TRBD1	TRBV19	TRBJ2-6	CASSIRGQLSPSGANVLTF	TGTGCCAGTAGTATCAGGGGACAGCTAAGCCCCTCTGGGGCCAACGTCCTGACTTTC
-	TRBD2	TRBV10-3	TRBJ2-5	CAISESTPGQREGQETQYF	TGTGCCATCAGTGAGTCGACTCCGGGGCAGCGGGAGGGTCAAGAGACCCAGTACTTC
-	TRBD1	TRBV15	TRBJ1-5	CATRRQGDNQPQHF	TGTGCCACCAGGCGACAGGGGGATAATCAGCCCCAGCATTTT
-	TRBD2	TRBV19	TRBJ2-1	CASSMPSTSGAAEQFF	TGTGCCAGTAGTATGCCGTCGACTAGCGGGGCAGCTGAGCAGTTCTTC
-	TRBD1	TRBV6-5	TRBJ1-2	CASNAGTGGFYGYTF	TGTGCCAGCAACGCCGGGACAGGGGGCTTCTATGGCTACACCTTC
-	TRBD2	TRBV7-8	TRBJ2-7	CASSSKAGGGSYEQYF	TGTGCCAGCAGCTCAAAAGCGGGGGGGGGTTCCTACGAGCAGTACTTC
-	-	TRBV19	TRBJ1-5	CASRPGQTNQPQHF	TGTGCCAGTAGGCCCGGACAGACTAATCAGCCCCAGCATTTT
few	-	TRBV25-1	TRBJ2-5	CASSEIGGQETQYF	TGTGCCAGCAGTGAAATTGGGGGGCAAGAGACCCAGTACTTC
-	-	TRBV5-1	TRBJ1-4	CASSEVAREKLFF	TGCGCCAGCAGCGAGGTCGCGCGCGAAAAACTGTTTTTT
-	TRBD2	TRBV7-2	TRBJ2-7	CASKYAGGSYEQYF	TGTGCCAGCAAGTATGCGGGGGGCTCCTACGAGCAGTACTTC
-	TRBD1	TRBV6-5	TRBJ1-1	CASSPRGQDNAEAFF	TGTGCCAGCAGTCCGCGAGGACAGGACAACGCTGAAGCTTTCTTT
-	-	TRBV6-5	TRBJ1-6	CASSTTPGGSSPLHF	TGTGCCAGCAGTACTACACCCGGTGGAAGTTCACCCCTCCACTTT
-	TRBD1	TRBV2	TRBJ2-1	CASLRDSRNNEQFF	TGTGCCAGCTTACGGGACAGCCGGAACAATGAGCAGTTCTTC
-	-	TRBV18	TRBJ1-6	CASSPDNNSPLHF	TGTGCCAGCTCACCGGACAATAATTCACCCCTCCACTTT
-	TRBD1	TRBV4-3	TRBJ1-2	CASSQEPGGASGGYTF	TGCGCCAGCAGCCAAGAGCCAGGGGGCGCTTCGGGGGGCTACACCTTC
-	-	TRBV19	TRBJ2-1	CASSIPLAAGPDEQFF	TGTGCCAGTAGTATACCTCTGGCCGCAGGCCCTGATGAGCAGTTCTTC
-	TRBD1	TRBV6-4	TRBJ1-2	CASSAQGAAYGYTF	TGTGCCAGCAGCGCCCAGGGGGCGGCCTATGGCTACACCTTC
-	-	TRBV3-1/TRBV3-2	TRBJ1-1	CASSQGWRESEAFF	TGTGCCAGCAGCCAAGGCTGGAGGGAATCGGAAGCTTTCTTT
-	-	TRBV11-2	TRBJ1-1	CASSLVSGGETEAFF	TGTGCCAGCAGCTTAGTATCTGGGGGGGAGACTGAAGCTTTCTTT
-	TRBD1	TRBV5-1	TRBJ2-7	CASSLVGWTGRSSYEQYF	TGCGCCAGCAGCTTGGTGGGGTGGACAGGCCGGAGCTCCTACGAGCAGTACTTC
-	-	TRBV18	TRBJ2-2	CASSPAGTNTGELFF	TGTGCCAGCTCACCGGCGGGTACGAACACCGGGGAGCTGTTTTTT
-	TRBD1	TRBV3-1/TRBV3-2	TRBJ1-5	CASSQGDRSYQPQHF	TGTGCCAGCAGCCAAGGGGACAGGAGCTATCAGCCCCAGCATTTT
-	TRBD2	TRBV27	TRBJ2-1	CASSSGRGGSGNNEQFF	TGTGCCAGCAGTTCCGGTAGGGGGGGTAGCGGGAACAATGAGCAGTTCTTC
once	TRBD1	TRBV4-1	TRBJ1-4	CASSPQGRTNEKLFF	TGCGCCAGCAGCCCACAGGGGAGGACTAATGAAAAACTGTTTTTT
once	-	TRBV9	TRBJ1-1	CASSVQGFDTEAFF	TGTGCCAGCAGCGTACAGGGGTTTGACACTGAAGCTTTCTTT
-	-	TRBV15	TRBJ1-1	CATSGGGVLTEAFF	TGTGCCACCAGCGGGGGGGGAGTTTTGACTGAAGCTTTCTTT
once	TRBD2	TRBV9	TRBJ2-5	CASSRGPLSGGKETQYF	TGTGCCAGCAGCAGGGGCCCCCTTAGCGGGGGGAAAGAGACCCAGTACTTC
-	TRBD1	TRBV30	TRBJ1-5	CAWSEQGRFQPQHF	TGTGCCTGGAGTGAACAGGGGCGTTTTCAGCCCCAGCATTTT
-	TRBD1	TRBV12-3/TRBV12-4	TRBJ1-2	CASSKGQLYGYTF	TGTGCCAGCAGTAAGGGACAGCTCTATGGCTACACCTTC
once	-	TRBV5-5	TRBJ1-2	CASSPTPAWGRVANYGYTF	TGTGCCAGCAGCCCAACCCCAGCCTGGGGCAGGGTAGCTAACTATGGCTACACCTTC